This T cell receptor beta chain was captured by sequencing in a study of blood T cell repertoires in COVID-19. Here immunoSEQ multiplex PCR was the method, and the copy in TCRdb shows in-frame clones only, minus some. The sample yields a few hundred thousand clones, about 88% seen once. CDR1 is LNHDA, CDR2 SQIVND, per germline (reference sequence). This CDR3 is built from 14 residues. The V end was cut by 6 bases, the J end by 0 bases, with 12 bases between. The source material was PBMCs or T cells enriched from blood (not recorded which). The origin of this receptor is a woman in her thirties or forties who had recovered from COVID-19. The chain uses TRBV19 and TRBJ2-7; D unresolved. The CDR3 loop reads CASSINLFSYEQYF. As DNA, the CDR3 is TGTGCCAGTAGCATCAACTTGTTCTCCTACGAGCAGTACTTC.